This T cell receptor beta chain was identified during a study of cytomegalovirus exposure and HLA in healthy donors. Broader study findings: A later analysis linked a missense DCLRE1C variant to TCR beta V- and J-gene trimming. Being indistinguishable, some V segments were excluded, TRBV6-2 and TRBV6-3 among them.

Germline CDR1 reads MNHEY; CDR2 reads SMNVEV (reference sequence). V gave up 2 bases and J gave up 8 bases, with 18 bases separating them. The CDR3 is 15 amino acids. The PCR was carried out with 60 Vbeta primers and 13 Jbeta primers. Assay used: immunoSEQ multiplex PCR; TCRdb lists only in-frame clones, some missing. Of 130,000 or so clones listed, around 80% are singletons. Remarks on this clone: Its antigen is unidentified.

The chain joins TRBV27 to TRBJ1-2; D gene ambiguous. The source material was PBMCs. The source of this sequence is a woman under 30 in good health and CMV-seropositive. The CDR3 is CASSLAQQLLEGYTF. The CDR3 coding sequence is TGTGCCAGCAGTTTAGCCCAACAACTCCTGGAGGGCTACACCTTC.